The 19 T cell receptor beta chains listed next were all sequenced from one sample in a study of blood T cell repertoires in COVID-19 (dated by TCRdb to 2018 to 2020). The method was the immunoSEQ multiplex PCR assay. Drawn from immuneACCESS, this table holds only the in-frame rearrangements with V and J called that TCRdb kept. Clones are partly lost; checked studies trace under half to an unresolved V gene and leave the rest unexplained. Across this sample there are about 130,000 clones, with 65% to 90% seen only once. Of the sample, around 2.5% falls within the top ten clones. Sample: PBMCs or T cells enriched from blood (not recorded which). All receptors come from a woman aged 45-60 years who had recovered from COVID-19.

CDR3 nucleotides: TGTGCCAGCAGTTTATCGATCGGGGACACTGAAGCTTTCTTT. The encoded protein is CASSLSIGDTEAFF. The chain recombines TRBV27 with TRBJ1-1; D ambiguous. V was cut by 0 bases and J by 3 bases, with 8 bases left in between. This CDR3 has 14 residues. Germline CDR1 and CDR2: MNHEY and SMNVEV (reference sequence).

The chain couples TRBV4-3 to TRBJ2-3; 9 bases are a match to TRBD2. The germline CDR1 and CDR2 sequences are LGHNA and YSLEER. The CDR3 runs 17 residues. Trimming cost V 0 bases and J 4 bases; bases outside gene matches: 8. CDR3 sequence reads: CASSQEVSGGLADTQYF. CDR3 DNA sequence: TGCGCCAGCAGCCAAGAAGTTAGCGGGGGCTTGGCAGATACGCAGTATTTT.

The rearrangement links TRBV5-5 to TRBJ1-2, with 10 bases identical to TRBD1. Looked up from germline, CDR1 is SGHKS and CDR2 is YYEKEE (reference sequence). This CDR3 has 14 amino acids. V trimming: 4 bases; J trimming: 8 bases; junction bases outside the gene matches: 8. The CDR3 is CASSAPGTGVGYTF. CDR3 nucleotides: TGTGCCAGCAGCGCCCCCGGGACAGGGGTCGGCTACACCTTC.

CDR3 sequence: CASSYGGGEGETQYF. CDR3 sequence (DNA): TGTGCCAGCAGTTACGGAGGGGGGGAGGGAGAGACCCAGTACTTC. The chain couples TRBV6-5 to TRBJ2-5; weak D call: TRBD2 (7 bases). Trimming stripped 2 bases from V and 4 bases from J, with 14 bases between. The CDR3 runs to 15 residues. The germline gives CDR1 MNHEY, CDR2 SVGAGI.

J is TRBJ1-1 and V is TRBV10-3; 8 bases match TRBD1. CDR1 ENHRY and CDR2 SYGVKD come from the germline V gene. The length of the CDR3 is 15 residues. The V and J ends lost 2 bases and 1 base, in that order; junction bases with no gene match: 3. The CDR3 here is CAISEDDRGNTEAFF. The CDR3 DNA sequence: TGTGCCATCAGTGAGGACGACAGGGGGAACACTGAAGCTTTCTTT.

The V gene is TRBV7-6, the J gene TRBJ1-2; D is undetermined. V lost 5 bases to trimming and J lost 5 bases, with 12 bases between them. Germline CDR1 reads SGHVS; CDR2 reads FNYEAQ. The CDR3 has 13 residues. CDR3 nucleotide sequence: TGTGCCAGCAGCCCCGGCGGGAGGTATGGCTACACCTTC. Translated: CASSPGGRYGYTF.

This sequence joins TRBV19 and TRBJ2-1; maybe TRBD2 (6 bases). V gave up 8 bases and J gave up 8 bases, with 19 bases separating them. Per germline, CDR1 LNHDA and CDR2 SQIVND (reference sequence). The CDR3 is 14 residues long. CDR3 protein: CASGPGLEGDEQFF. The CDR3 nucleotides are TGTGCCAGTGGGCCGGGGCTGGAGGGCGATGAGCAGTTCTTC.

The rearrangement links TRBV11-2 to TRBJ2-7; TRBD2 is a possible D gene (5 bases). V was shortened by 1 base and J by 3 bases, with 7 bases between the two germline ends. CDR3 length equals 13 residues. CDR1 SGHAT and CDR2 FQNNGV come from the germline V gene. The CDR3, as DNA: TGTGCCAGCAGCTTAGGGGGAGACTACGAGCAGTACTTC. Its translation: CASSLGGDYEQYF.

This chain links TRBV7-9 with TRBJ2-1; TRBD1 matches at 8 bases. Germline trimming cut 1 base from V and 3 bases from J; bases unmatched to any gene: 5. In germline, CDR1 is SEHNR, CDR2 FQNEAQ (reference sequence). The CDR3 consists of 16 residues. The CDR3 region is CASSLGGTGRYNEQFF. The CDR3 nucleotides read TGTGCCAGCAGCTTAGGGGGGACAGGACGCTACAATGAGCAGTTCTTC.

This clone was observed a single time. The chain carries TRBV3-1 (or the pseudogene TRBV3-2) and TRBJ2-5; 9 bases align to TRBD2. The CDR3 loop spans 17 amino acids. V lost 6 bases to trimming and J lost 4 bases; unmatched junction nucleotides: 15. CDR1 is LGHDT, CDR2 YNNKEL, per germline (reference sequence). This CDR3 reads CASSRDAGTSHRETQYF. The CDR3 DNA reads as TGTGCCAGCAGTCGTGACGCGGGGACTAGCCACCGAGAGACCCAGTACTTC.

V and J are TRBV10-3 and TRBJ1-1, with 9 positions matching TRBD1. J lost 5 bases, V lost 5 bases, and 3 bases had no gene match. The CDR3 loop spans 13 amino acids. CDR1 is ENHRY and CDR2 is SYGVKD in the germline V gene. CDR3 coding DNA: TGTGCCATCAGTCGGACAGGGGTTACTGAAGCTTTCTTT. This encodes CAISRTGVTEAFF.

The V and J genes are TRBV10-2 and TRBJ2-6; D possibly corresponds to TRBD2 (6 bases). The CDR3 has 15 amino acids. With 7 bases removed from V and 1 base from J, the gap between germline ends came to 11 bases. Germline V lookup: CDR1 WSHSY, CDR2 SAAADI. As DNA, the CDR3 is TGCGCCAGCACCGTGGGGGGATCTGGGGCCAACGTCCTGACTTTC. As protein: CASTVGGSGANVLTF.

This rearrangement joins TRBV7-9 to TRBJ2-7; 9 nucleotides match TRBD1. The germline V gene encodes CDR1 SEHNR and CDR2 FQNEAQ (reference sequence). V shed 7 bases, J shed 4 bases, and the junction held 8 bases outside the gene matches. The CDR3 extends over 14 amino acids. CDR3 DNA sequence: TGTGCCAGCACCCTAGGACAGGGGAATTACGAGCAGTACTTC. Protein product: CASTLGQGNYEQYF.

The V call is TRBV18, the J call TRBJ2-3; the match to TRBD1 covers 7 bases. This CDR3 comprises 15 residues. Germline V gives CDR1 KGHSH, CDR2 LQKENI. The J segment lost 5 bases and the V segment lost 3 bases, leaving 8 bases of the junction unmatched. CDR3 loop: CASSPTGENLDTQYF. As DNA, the CDR3 is TGTGCCAGCTCACCCACAGGGGAGAATTTAGATACGCAGTATTTT.

The CDR3, as DNA: TGTGCCAGCAGTTACTCCGGGACAGGGAGTGACGAGCAGTACTTC. It specifies CASSYSGTGSDEQYF. The chain combines TRBV6-2 or TRBV6-3 with TRBJ2-7; TRBD1 aligns across 9 bases. The germline V gene encodes CDR1 MNHEY and CDR2 SVGEGT. V was clipped by 0 bases and J by 5 bases; unmatched bases: 5. CDR3 size: 15 residues.

The CDR3 spells CASRRTETARNNEQFF. CDR3 in DNA: TGCGCCAGCAGGCGCACCGAGACAGCCCGCAACAATGAGCAGTTCTTC. This chain joins TRBV4-3 and TRBJ2-1; D is perhaps TRBD1 (5 bases). Germline V gives CDR1 LGHNA, CDR2 YSLEER. This CDR3 has 16 residues. The V end was cut by 6 bases, the J end by 5 bases, with 20 bases between.

The V gene is TRBV6-4, the J gene TRBJ1-5; 9 bases agree with TRBD1. V dropped 8 bases and J dropped 6; count of bases not matched to a gene: 8. The CDR3 loop spans 14 amino acids. Germline CDR1 and CDR2: MRHNA and SNTAGT. The CDR3 DNA reads TGTGCCAGCTCGACCGGGACAGGGAGTCAGCCCCAGCATTTT. Its protein product is CASSTGTGSQPQHF.

The V gene is TRBV11-3, the J gene TRBJ2-2, with 11 nucleotides matching TRBD2. There are 18 residues in the CDR3. The J segment lost 4 bases and the V segment lost 3 bases, leaving 10 bases of the junction unmatched. Germline CDR1 SGHNT, CDR2 YENEEA. The CDR3 region is CASSFGVAGGLRTGELFF. The CDR3 nucleotides read TGTGCCAGCAGCTTCGGGGTAGCGGGGGGGCTGCGCACCGGGGAGCTGTTTTTT. The whole variable domain, remainder taken from reference TRBV11-3 and TRBJ2-2, is EAGVVQSPRYKIIEKKQPVAFWCNPISGHNTLYWYLQNLGQGPELLIRYENEEAVDDSQLPKDRFSAERLKGVDSTLKIQPAELGDSAVYLCASSFGVAGGLRTGELFFGEGSRLTVL.

J is TRBJ2-5 and V is TRBV2; 13 bases match TRBD2. J lost 1 base, V lost 7 bases, and 3 bases had no gene match. CDR3 length equals 15 residues. The germline gives CDR1 SNHLY, CDR2 FYNNEI. The CDR3 is CASNRLAGGQETQYF. The CDR3 DNA reads TGTGCCAGCAACCGACTAGCGGGGGGCCAAGAGACCCAGTACTTC.